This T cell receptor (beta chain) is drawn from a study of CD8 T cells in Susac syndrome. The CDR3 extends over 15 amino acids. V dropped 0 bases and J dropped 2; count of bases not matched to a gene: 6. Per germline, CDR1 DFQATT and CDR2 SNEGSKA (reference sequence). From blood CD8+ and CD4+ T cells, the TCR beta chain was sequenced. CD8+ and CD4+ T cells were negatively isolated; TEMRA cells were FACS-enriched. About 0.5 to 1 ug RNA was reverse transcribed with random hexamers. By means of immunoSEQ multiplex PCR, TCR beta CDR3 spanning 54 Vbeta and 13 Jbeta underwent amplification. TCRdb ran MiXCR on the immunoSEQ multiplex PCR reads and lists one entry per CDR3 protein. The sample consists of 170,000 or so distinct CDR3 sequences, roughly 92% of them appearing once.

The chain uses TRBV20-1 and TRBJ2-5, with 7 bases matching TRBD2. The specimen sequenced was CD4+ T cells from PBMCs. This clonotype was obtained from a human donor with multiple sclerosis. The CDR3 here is CSAREPGLPQETQYF. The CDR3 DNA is TGCAGTGCTAGAGAACCGGGACTACCACAAGAGACCCAGTACTTC.